This T cell receptor (beta chain) originates from a study of blood T cell repertoires in COVID-19. This CDR3 has 15 amino acids. Data came from immunoSEQ multiplex PCR; TCRdb stores just in-frame clones and leaves some out. Here the sample spans roughly 200,000 clones, roughly 80% being singletons. This clone appeared a single time. Specimen: peripheral blood. This receptor was identified in a woman over 75 with acute or convalescent COVID-19. V usage is TRBV21-1 and J usage is TRBJ2-5; the table gives TRBD2 as D, unverified against the DNA. TRBV21-1 is a pseudogene segment. This CDR3 is CASTLLAGGFETQYF. CDR3 sequence (DNA): TGTGCCAGCACATTGTTAGCGGGAGGGTTTGAGACCCAGTACTTC.